This entry lists 32 T cell receptor beta chains sequenced from one sample in a study of T-cell reconstitution after alpha-beta-depleted transplantation in children. A TCRbeta library incorporating unique molecular identifiers was prepared. MiXCR, applied by TCRdb to the PCR reads, yields one record per CDR3 protein. The repertoire has 440,000 or so distinct CDR3 sequences, about 40% of them found once; the top ten carry under 30%. The starting material was PBMCs, obtained before TCRalphabeta/CD19-depleted stem cell transplant. Receptors originate from a girl aged 2 to 9 with aplastic anemia, due to receive a stem cell transplant.

This clonotype was seen a few times. CDR3 coding DNA: TGTGCCAGCAGTTTCGGCAGGGTAGAGACCCAGTACTTC. The encoded protein is CASSFGRVETQYF. The V and J genes are TRBV12-3 or TRBV12-4 and TRBJ2-5, with D perhaps matching TRBD1 (5 bases). There are 13 residues in the CDR3. V was trimmed by 3 bases and J by 4 bases, leaving 9 bases between them.

The V call is TRBV28, the J call TRBJ2-3; 8 bases line up with TRBD2. Germline assignment: CDR1 MDHEN and CDR2 SYDVKM. This CDR3 contains 15 residues. Trimming cost V 5 bases and J 1 base; bases outside gene matches: 5. The CDR3 loop reads CASSALGGGTDTQYF. Written as DNA, the CDR3 is TGTGCCAGCAGTGCCCTCGGGGGGGGCACAGATACGCAGTATTTT.

This clonotype was detected many times. The V and J genes are TRBV27 and TRBJ1-2; the match to TRBD1 covers 12 bases. V was clipped by 2 bases and J by 4 bases; unmatched bases: 11. The V gene's germline CDR1 is MNHEY and CDR2 SMNVEV (reference sequence). The CDR3 spans 18 residues. The CDR3 DNA reads as TGTGCCAGCAGTTTACCCCGGGACAGGGGGCAGAGTAGCTATGGCTACACCTTC. Translating it yields CASSLPRDRGQSSYGYTF.

Ten or more counts support this clonotype. The chain links TRBV12-3 or TRBV12-4 to TRBJ2-5; a weak D match, TRBD1 (5 bases). The CDR3 loop spans 13 amino acids. V was shortened by 7 bases and J by 5 bases, with 14 bases between the two germline ends. CDR3: CASTWGARETQYF. DNA for the CDR3: TGTGCCAGCACCTGGGGCGCCAGGGAGACCCAGTACTTC.

This clonotype was detected only a few times. V usage is TRBV5-1 and J usage is TRBJ2-7; D is unresolved. The CDR3 consists of 14 residues. The V end lost 0 bases, the J end lost 0 bases, and 7 bases lay between the germline ends. Germline CDR1 SGHRS, CDR2 YFSETQ. CDR3 bases: TGCGCCAGCAGCTTGGAGACGGCCTCCTACGAGCAGTACTTC. It is translated as CASSLETASYEQYF.

The chain carries TRBV19 and TRBJ2-5; D unresolved. Between the trimmed V and J ends, which lost 5 bases and 5 bases, there was a span of 12 bases. Per germline, CDR1 LNHDA and CDR2 SQIVND (reference sequence). The CDR3 extends over 13 amino acids. For the CDR3, the DNA is TGTGCCAGTAGTCGGCAGCGCGGTGAGACCCAGTACTTC. Translated: CASSRQRGETQYF.

The genes are TRBV11-2 and TRBJ2-3, with a weak D call TRBD2 (5 bases). The length of the CDR3 is 15 residues. Germline V gene data show CDR1 as SGHAT and CDR2 as FQNNGV. V lost 7 bases to trimming and J lost 2 bases, with 16 bases between them. In nucleotides, the CDR3 is TGTGCCAGCACCGGAGGAAGGGATTACACAGATACGCAGTATTTT. It translates to CASTGGRDYTDTQYF.

This clonotype was picked up many times. This rearrangement joins TRBV20-1 to TRBJ2-7; a weak D match, TRBD2 (6 bases). The V gene's germline CDR1 is DFQATT and CDR2 SNEGSKA (reference sequence). Trimming shortened V by 6 bases and J by 3 bases, and 18 bases separated the two germline ends. The CDR3 runs 14 residues. CDR3 sequence: CSAASGGEDYEQYF. CDR3 bases: TGCAGTGCGGCCAGCGGAGGGGAGGACTACGAGCAGTACTTC.

The V gene is TRBV7-9, the J gene TRBJ2-7; 8 bases fit TRBD2. The CDR3 length is 15 residues. The junction had 9 bases not matched to a gene; V was cut back by 8 bases and J by 0 bases. Looked up from germline, CDR1 is SEHNR and CDR2 is FQNEAQ (reference sequence). The CDR3 loop is CASSGGRTISYEQYF. CDR3 sequence (DNA): TGTGCCAGCTCGGGGGGGCGGACAATCTCCTACGAGCAGTACTTC. The full variable domain, in which reference TRBV7-9 and TRBJ2-7 provide the parts outside the CDR3, is DTGVSQNPRHKITKRGQNVTFRCDPISEHNRLYWYRQTLGQGPEFLTYFQNEAQLEKSRLLSDRFSAERPKGSFSTLEIQRTEQGDSAMYLCASSGGRTISYEQYFGPGTRLTVT.

About this clonotype itself: A junction end diverges from the germline sequence, so it may reflect a read error. The V call is TRBV11-2, the J call TRBJ2-1, with D possibly being TRBD2 (6 bases). In germline, CDR1 is SGHAT, CDR2 FQNNGV. CDR3 length: 15 amino acids. For the CDR3, the DNA is TGTGTCAGCAGCTTAGCGGCAGGCCCCTACAATGAGCAGTTCTTC. Residues: CVSSLAAGPYNEQFF.

The J gene is TRBJ2-3, the V gene TRBV18; D remains ambiguous. Germline V gives CDR1 KGHSH, CDR2 LQKENI. The CDR3 runs to 14 residues. V lost 0 bases to trimming and J lost 6 bases, with 10 bases between them. This chain's CDR3 is CASSPPSLEDTQYF. The CDR3 DNA reads TGTGCCAGCTCACCACCGTCCTTGGAGGATACGCAGTATTTT. Full variable domain (outside the CDR3, taken from reference TRBV18 and TRBJ2-3): NAGVMQNPRHLVRRRGQEARLRCSPMKGHSHVYWYRQLPEEGLKFMVYLQKENIIDESGMPKERFSAEFPKEGPSILRIQQVVRGDSAAYFCASSPPSLEDTQYFGPGTRLTVL.

The chain joins TRBV5-1 to TRBJ2-3; D remains ambiguous. The V and J ends lost 4 bases and 0 bases respectively, with 15 bases between them. This CDR3 has 16 residues. CDR1 and CDR2 (germline): SGHRS, YFSETQ. This chain's CDR3 is CASSPRDSSSTDTQYF. The CDR3 DNA follows: TGCGCCAGCAGCCCCAGAGACTCTTCAAGCACAGATACGCAGTATTTT. Based on the CDR3 plus reference TRBV5-1 and TRBJ2-3, the full variable domain is KAGVTQTPRYLIKTRGQQVTLSCSPISGHRSVSWYQQTPGQGLQFLFEYFSETQRNKGNFPGRFSGRQFSNSRSEMNVSTLELGDSALYLCASSPRDSSSTDTQYFGPGTRLTVL.

V and J are TRBV5-1 and TRBJ2-1, with D possibly being TRBD2 (6 bases). Per germline, CDR1 SGHRS and CDR2 YFSETQ. Trimming left V 4 bases short and J 8 bases short, with 16 bases between. The CDR3 is 14 amino acids. The chain's CDR3 is CASSGRESGDEQFF. CDR3 bases: TGCGCCAGCAGCGGCCGGGAGTCCGGCGATGAGCAGTTCTTC.

In its sample, this clonotype was seen many times. The CDR3 reads CASSPSSGRAYEQYF. Written as DNA, the CDR3 is TGTGCCAGCAGTCCCTCTAGCGGCCGAGCCTACGAGCAGTACTTC. V gene TRBV12-3 or TRBV12-4 combines with J gene TRBJ2-7; 7 bases fit TRBD2. This CDR3 region has 15 residues. V lost 5 bases to trimming and J lost 2 bases; unmatched junction nucleotides: 9.

The chain couples TRBV3-1 to TRBJ2-3; D is unresolved. CDR3 length equals 14 residues. Trimming took 3 bases from V and 6 from J, leaving 13 bases between them. In germline, CDR1 is LGHDT, CDR2 YNNKEL (reference sequence). This CDR3 reads CASSHTGLGDTQYF. CDR3 DNA sequence: TGTGCCAGCAGCCACACGGGCTTAGGGGATACGCAGTATTTT.

For this clonotype: One base away lies a much larger clone, so this may be a sequencing read error. The chain couples TRBV6-2 or TRBV6-3 to TRBJ2-1; perhaps D is TRBD1 or TRBD2 (6 bases each). The CDR3 covers 14 residues. V dropped 6 bases and J dropped 5 bases, with 14 bases sitting between them. The germline V gene has CDR1 MNHEY and CDR2 SVGEGT. CDR3 nucleotides: TGTGCCAGCAGACCGGACGGGGGCCACAATGAGCAGTTCTTC. This codes for CASRPDGGHNEQFF.

This clonotype has at least ten counts. This sequence joins TRBV29-1 and TRBJ2-7; 11 positions match TRBD2. The CDR3 spans 13 residues. Germline V lookup: CDR1 SQVTM, CDR2 ANQGSEA. The V segment lost 7 bases and the J segment 4 bases; nucleotides outside the gene matches: 6. CDR3 residues: CSAIAGGIYEQYF. As DNA, the CDR3 is TGCAGCGCAATAGCGGGAGGGATTTACGAGCAGTACTTC.

This clonotype was seen many times. V and J are TRBV7-9 and TRBJ2-1; D remains ambiguous. CDR1 is SEHNR and CDR2 is FQNEAQ in the germline V gene (reference sequence). Trimming removed 6 bases at V and 5 bases at J, with 8 bases between. CDR3 length equals 12 residues. The CDR3 DNA reads as TGTGCCAGCAGTTCGACCGACAATGAGCAGTTCTTC. Its translation: CASSSTDNEQFF.

This chain joins TRBV28 and TRBJ2-1; the D is unclear. This CDR3 region has 14 residues. Per germline, CDR1 MDHEN and CDR2 SYDVKM. The V gene lost 6 bases and the J gene lost 3 bases, with 12 bases spanning the gap. In DNA, the CDR3 is TGTGCCAGCAGCCCCGTGGGGAACTACAATGAGCAGTTCTTC. Residues: CASSPVGNYNEQFF.

The CDR3 coding sequence is TGTGCCAGCAGCCAGTGGGAAGGGCGGAACACTGAAGCTTTCTTT. Amino acid sequence: CASSQWEGRNTEAFF. The rearrangement joins TRBV3-1 to TRBJ1-1; D gene unclear. The germline V gene has CDR1 LGHDT and CDR2 YNNKEL (reference sequence). The CDR3 covers 15 residues. V lost 3 bases to trimming and J lost 1 base, with 12 bases between them.

The chain recombines TRBV20-1 with TRBJ1-1, with D hard to call. V was shortened by 0 bases and J by 3 bases, with 11 bases between the two germline ends. CDR1 DFQATT and CDR2 SNEGSKA come from the germline V gene (reference sequence). The CDR3 runs to 14 residues. The CDR3 is CSARDGFVDTEAFF. The CDR3 nucleotides read TGCAGTGCTAGAGATGGATTCGTCGACACTGAAGCTTTCTTT.

A single count supports this clonotype. CDR3 in DNA: TGTGCCACCAGCAGGGGGGCGGCGAGCTCCTACAATGAGCAGTTCTTC. Its protein is CATSRGAASSYNEQFF. The chain recombines TRBV15 with TRBJ2-1; D perhaps matches TRBD1 (6 bases). Per germline, CDR1 LNHNV and CDR2 YYDKDF (reference sequence). The CDR3 runs 16 residues. Trimming removed 3 bases from V and 0 bases from J, with 12 bases in between.

V and J are TRBV5-6 and TRBJ2-2, with 9 bases that match TRBD1. Germline V gives CDR1 SGHDT, CDR2 YYEEEE. The CDR3 is made up of 16 amino acids. The V segment lost 1 base and the J segment 6 bases; nucleotides outside the gene matches: 7. The CDR3 coding sequence is TGTGCCAGCAGCTTGTTGGAGGACAGGGGAGCCGGGGAGCTGTTTTTT. Translating it yields CASSLLEDRGAGELFF.

This chain joins TRBV5-1 and TRBJ2-3; 13 nucleotides match TRBD2. The CDR3 loop spans 17 amino acids. The ends lost 3 bases at V and 2 bases at J; junction bases unmatched: 6. Germline assignment: CDR1 SGHRS and CDR2 YFSETQ. CDR3 region: CASSSGLAGVPTDTQYF. The CDR3 DNA is TGCGCCAGCAGCTCCGGACTAGCGGGAGTCCCCACAGATACGCAGTATTTT.

V is TRBV4-1 and J is TRBJ2-7; D is unresolved. Looked up from germline, CDR1 is MGHRA and CDR2 is YSYEKL. Trimming took 4 bases from V and 5 from J, leaving 12 bases between them. This CDR3 is 13 amino acids long. CDR3 DNA sequence: TGCGCCAGCAGCCTGATGGGAACGGACGAGCAGTACTTC. Translating it yields CASSLMGTDEQYF.

The chain links TRBV6-5 to TRBJ2-3; TRBD1 might be the D (6 bases). The germline gives CDR1 MNHEY, CDR2 SVGAGI. The CDR3 is made up of 15 amino acids. Trimming left V 1 base short and J 4 bases short, with 12 bases between. The CDR3 here is CASSYFTGGADTQYF. The CDR3 DNA follows: TGTGCCAGCAGTTACTTCACTGGGGGCGCAGATACGCAGTATTTT.

The table lists this clonotype with many counts. As DNA, the CDR3 is TGTGCCAGCAGCCGAGCCTACGAGCAGTACTTC. The encoded protein is CASSRAYEQYF. The chain recombines TRBV12-3 or TRBV12-4 with TRBJ2-7; D remains unclear. Trimming pared 6 bases from V and 2 bases from J, leaving 5 bases between. The CDR3 consists of 11 residues.

Turning to this clonotype: A junction boundary mismatches the germline segment, possibly from a read error. This sequence joins TRBV12-3 or TRBV12-4 and TRBJ1-4; TRBD1 is a possible D gene (5 bases). This CDR3 is 11 amino acids long. CDR3 sequence: CACRSGQKLFF. In DNA form, the CDR3 reads TGTGCCTGCAGGTCAGGGCAAAAACTGTTTTTT.

This clonotype occurred many times. CDR3: CASSLNSGIYTDTQYF. In nucleotides, the CDR3 is TGTGCCAGCAGTTTAAACTCCGGGATATACACAGATACGCAGTATTTT. V gene TRBV28 combines with J gene TRBJ2-3, with a weak D call TRBD2 (5 bases). Trimming pared 2 bases from V and 2 bases from J, leaving 14 bases between. Germline V gene data show CDR1 as MDHEN and CDR2 as SYDVKM. The CDR3 covers 16 residues.

CDR3 DNA: TGCACTCCCAAGATAGGGGGCTACACCTTC. Translated, it gives CTPKIGGYTF. This chain joins TRBV20-1 and TRBJ1-2; no firm D call. CDR1 is DFQATT and CDR2 is SNEGSKA in the germline V gene (reference sequence). The CDR3 has 10 residues.

The V gene is TRBV29-1, the J gene TRBJ2-1, with D perhaps matching TRBD1 (5 bases). The V and J ends lost 4 bases and 7 bases respectively, with 11 bases between them. The CDR3 totals 12 residues. The germline CDR1 and CDR2 sequences are SQVTM and ANQGSEA. CDR3 residues: CSVGQGSNEQFF. As DNA, the CDR3 is TGCAGCGTTGGGCAGGGTTCGAATGAGCAGTTCTTC.

This clonotype was seen many times. V gene TRBV20-1 combines with J gene TRBJ1-4, with 8 positions matching TRBD1. Looked up from germline, CDR1 is DFQATT and CDR2 is SNEGSKA (reference sequence). The CDR3 contains 13 residues. V was pared by 5 bases and J by 4 bases, with 3 bases of the junction left unmatched. Here the CDR3 reads CSAGDRYNEKLFF. The CDR3 coding sequence is TGCAGTGCTGGGGACAGGTATAATGAAAAACTGTTTTTT.